The sequence of this T cell receptor beta chain was determined in a study of T cells in Graves' hyperthyroidism and ophthalmopathy. Study-wide findings and caveats: Appearing also in blood were most of the thyroid clonotypes expanded above 0.001.

RNA transcripts were the template for amplifying TCR beta CDR3 regions. Primed by the HTBI set, a first-round RT-PCR was run on the TCR CDR3. MiXCR, run by TCRdb on the multiplex PCR reads, gives a single entry per CDR3 protein. The sample yields around 380,000 distinct CDR3 sequences, 13% seen once. These patients, aged 18 to 65, had recently diagnosed hyperthyroidism lasting under 2 months. Not enrolled were patients with uncontrolled infection, other autoimmune disease, pregnancy or lactation. Sample collection date corresponds to first hyperthyroidism diagnosis, prior to any ophthalmopathy symptoms. On this clonotype: The antigen is not known.

The CDR3 sequence is 18 residues long. Trimming stripped 0 bases from V and 4 bases from J, with 19 bases between. In germline, CDR1 is MGHRA, CDR2 YSYEKL. The TCR sequence derives from a man between 25 and 39 years old with Graves' hyperthyroidism that later progressed to Graves' ophthalmopathy. Sequenced material: blood. The chain employs TRBV4-1 and TRBJ1-5; tentative D call: TRBD1 (6 bases). DNA of the CDR3: TGCGCCAGCAGCCAAGATGTTGCGCGGGGGGCGCAGAATCAGCCCCAGCATTTT. Translating gives CASSQDVARGAQNQPQHF.